The T cell receptor beta chain under discussion was sequenced for a study of siplizumab effects on memory and regulatory T cells. TCR templates numbering around 9.6 x 10^4 were assayed per sample. TCRdb keeps only in-frame clones here, not all; method: immunoSEQ multiplex PCR. In the table there are approximately 100,000 clones, just under 95% of which are singletons. Broader study findings: No functional test confirmed suppression by proliferating siplizumab-culture Tregs. Of the proliferating CD4+ or CD8+ clones, roughly 75-97% lacked a naive or memory phenotype that could be assigned. The study found naive T cells seemingly more diverse than memory cells and seemingly major alloresponse contributors.

Between the trimmed V and J ends, which lost 2 bases and 1 base, there was a span of 12 bases. The CDR3 has 16 amino acids. Germline CDR1 and CDR2: SGHRS and YFSETQ. Concerning this clone: Antigen unknown.

Sequenced input: non-Treg CD4+ T cells sorted from blood. The V and J genes are TRBV5-1 and TRBJ2-2; D may correspond to TRBD1 or TRBD2 (5 bases each). The source is a human donor in good health. CDR3 DNA sequence: TGCGCCAGCAGCTTTTCCGGGACGGGGAACACCGGGGAGCTGTTTTTT. Protein sequence: CASSFSGTGNTGELFF.